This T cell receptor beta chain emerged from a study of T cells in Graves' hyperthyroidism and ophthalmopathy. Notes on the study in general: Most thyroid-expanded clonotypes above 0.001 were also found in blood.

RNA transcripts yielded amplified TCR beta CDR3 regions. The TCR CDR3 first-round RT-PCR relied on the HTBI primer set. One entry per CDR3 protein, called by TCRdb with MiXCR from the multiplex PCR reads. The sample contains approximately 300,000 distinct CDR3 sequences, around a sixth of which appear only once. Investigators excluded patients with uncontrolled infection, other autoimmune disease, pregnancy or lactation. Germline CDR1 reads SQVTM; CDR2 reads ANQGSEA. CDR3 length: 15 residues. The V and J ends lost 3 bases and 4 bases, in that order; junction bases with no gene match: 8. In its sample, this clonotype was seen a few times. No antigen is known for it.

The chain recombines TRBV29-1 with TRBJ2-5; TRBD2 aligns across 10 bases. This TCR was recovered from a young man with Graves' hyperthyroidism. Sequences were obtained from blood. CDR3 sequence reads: CSVEGTSESGETQYF. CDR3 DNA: TGCAGCGTTGAGGGGACTAGCGAATCGGGAGAGACCCAGTACTTC. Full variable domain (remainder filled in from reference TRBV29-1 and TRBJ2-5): SAVISQKPSRDICQRGTSLTIQCQVDSQVTMMFWYRQQPGQSLTLIATANQGSEATYESGFVIDKFPISRPNLTFSTLTVSNMSPEDSSIYLCSVEGTSESGETQYFGPGTRLLVL.